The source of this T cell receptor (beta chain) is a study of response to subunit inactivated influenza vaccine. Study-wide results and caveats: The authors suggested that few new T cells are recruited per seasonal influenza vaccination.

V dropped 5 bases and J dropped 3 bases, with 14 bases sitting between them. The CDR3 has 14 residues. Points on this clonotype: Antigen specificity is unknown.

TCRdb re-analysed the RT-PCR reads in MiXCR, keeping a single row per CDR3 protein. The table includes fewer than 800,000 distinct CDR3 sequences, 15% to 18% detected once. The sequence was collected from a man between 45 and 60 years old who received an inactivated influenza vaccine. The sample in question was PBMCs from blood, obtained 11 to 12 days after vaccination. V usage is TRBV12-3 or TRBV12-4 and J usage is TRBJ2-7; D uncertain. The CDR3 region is CASSPRVDGYEQYF. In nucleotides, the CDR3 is TGTGCCAGCAGTCCCCGGGTAGACGGCTACGAGCAGTACTTC.